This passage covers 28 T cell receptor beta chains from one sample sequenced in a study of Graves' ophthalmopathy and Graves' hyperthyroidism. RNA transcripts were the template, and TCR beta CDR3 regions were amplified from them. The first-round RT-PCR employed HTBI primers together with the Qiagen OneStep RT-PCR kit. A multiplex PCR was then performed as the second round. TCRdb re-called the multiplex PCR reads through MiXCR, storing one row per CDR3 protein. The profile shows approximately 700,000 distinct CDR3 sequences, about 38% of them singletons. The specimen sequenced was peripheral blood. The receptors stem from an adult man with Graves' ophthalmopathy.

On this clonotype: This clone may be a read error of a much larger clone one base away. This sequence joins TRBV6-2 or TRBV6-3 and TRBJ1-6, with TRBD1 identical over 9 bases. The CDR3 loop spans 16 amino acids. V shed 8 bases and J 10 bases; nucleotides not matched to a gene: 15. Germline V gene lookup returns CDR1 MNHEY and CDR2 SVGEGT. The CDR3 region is CASRPRQGDLSSPLHF. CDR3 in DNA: TGTGCCAGCCGTCCTCGACAGGGGGATTTAAGCTCACCCCTCCACTTT.

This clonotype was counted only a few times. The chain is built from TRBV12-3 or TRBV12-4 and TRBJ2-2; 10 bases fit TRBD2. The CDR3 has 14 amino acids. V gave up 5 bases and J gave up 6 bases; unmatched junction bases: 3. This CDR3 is CASSPLAGAGELFF. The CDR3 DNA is TGTGCCAGCAGTCCTCTAGCGGGAGCCGGGGAGCTGTTTTTT.

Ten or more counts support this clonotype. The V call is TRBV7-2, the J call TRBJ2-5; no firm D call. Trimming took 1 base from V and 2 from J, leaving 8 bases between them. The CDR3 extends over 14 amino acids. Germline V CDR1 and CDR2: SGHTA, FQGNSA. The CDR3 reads CASSLVWVQETQYF. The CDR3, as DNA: TGTGCCAGCAGCTTAGTTTGGGTACAAGAGACCCAGTACTTC.

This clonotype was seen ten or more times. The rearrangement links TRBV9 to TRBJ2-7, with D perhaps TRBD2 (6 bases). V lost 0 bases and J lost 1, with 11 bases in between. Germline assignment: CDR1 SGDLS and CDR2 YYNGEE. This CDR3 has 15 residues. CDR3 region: CASSVGLAFSYEQYF. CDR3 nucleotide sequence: TGTGCCAGCAGCGTAGGGCTAGCGTTTTCCTACGAGCAGTACTTC.

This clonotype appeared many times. The CDR3 loop reads CASSSTREAQYF. As DNA, the CDR3 is TGTGCCAGCAGCTCAACCCGGGAGGCCCAGTACTTC. The V gene is TRBV7-8, the J gene TRBJ2-5, with 7 bases identical to TRBD2. This CDR3 contains 12 residues. Germline V gives CDR1 SGHVS, CDR2 FQNEAQ. The V gene end was trimmed by 4 bases and the J gene end by 9 bases; junction bases not matched to a gene: 5.

CDR3 bases: TGTGCCAGCAGTTACTCCCAGGCGAGCACAGATACGCAGTATTTT. This codes for CASSYSQASTDTQYF. V usage is TRBV25-1 and J usage is TRBJ2-3; no definite D call. Trimming cost V 5 bases and J 0 bases, with 12 bases left between them. In germline, CDR1 is MGHDK, CDR2 SYGVNS. The CDR3 loop spans 15 amino acids. The full variable domain, its missing parts supplied by reference TRBV25-1 and TRBJ2-3, is EADIYQTPRYLVIGTGKKITLECSQTMGHDKMYWYQQDPGMELHLIHYSYGVNSTEKGDLSSESTVSRIRTEHFPLTLESARPSHTSQYLCASSYSQASTDTQYFGPGTRLTVL.

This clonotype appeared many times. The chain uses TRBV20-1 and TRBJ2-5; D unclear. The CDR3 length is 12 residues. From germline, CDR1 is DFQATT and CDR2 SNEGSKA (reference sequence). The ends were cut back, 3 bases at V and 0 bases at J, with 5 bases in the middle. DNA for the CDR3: TGCAGTGCTAGCAGCTACCAAGAGACCCAGTACTTC. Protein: CSASSYQETQYF.

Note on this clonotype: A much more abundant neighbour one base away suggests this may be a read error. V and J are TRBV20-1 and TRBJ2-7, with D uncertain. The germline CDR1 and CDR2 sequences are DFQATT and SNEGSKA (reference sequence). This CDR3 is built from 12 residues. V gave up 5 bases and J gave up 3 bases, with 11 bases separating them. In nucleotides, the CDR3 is TGCAGTGCTCATTCTAGTCTCTACGAGCAGTACTTC. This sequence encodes CSAHSSLYEQYF.

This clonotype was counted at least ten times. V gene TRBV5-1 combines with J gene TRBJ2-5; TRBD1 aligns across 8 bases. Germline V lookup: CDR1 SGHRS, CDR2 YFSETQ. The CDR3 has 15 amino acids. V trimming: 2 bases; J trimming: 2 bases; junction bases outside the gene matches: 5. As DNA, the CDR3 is TGCGCCAGCAGCTTAGAAGGACAGGGACAAGAGACCCAGTACTTC. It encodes CASSLEGQGQETQYF.

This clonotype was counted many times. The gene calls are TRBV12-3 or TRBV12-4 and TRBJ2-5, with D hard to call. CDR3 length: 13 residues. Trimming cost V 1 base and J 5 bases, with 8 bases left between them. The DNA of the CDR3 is TGTGCCAGCAGTTTAGATAGTTATGAGACCCAGTACTTC. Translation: CASSLDSYETQYF.

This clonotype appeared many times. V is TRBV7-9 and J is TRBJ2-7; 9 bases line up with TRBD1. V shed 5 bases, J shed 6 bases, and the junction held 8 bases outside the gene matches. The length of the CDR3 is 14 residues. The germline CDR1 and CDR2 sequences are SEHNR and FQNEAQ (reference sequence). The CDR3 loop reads CASSPAGTGFEQYF. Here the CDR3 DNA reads TGTGCCAGCAGCCCCGCAGGGACAGGGTTCGAGCAGTACTTC.

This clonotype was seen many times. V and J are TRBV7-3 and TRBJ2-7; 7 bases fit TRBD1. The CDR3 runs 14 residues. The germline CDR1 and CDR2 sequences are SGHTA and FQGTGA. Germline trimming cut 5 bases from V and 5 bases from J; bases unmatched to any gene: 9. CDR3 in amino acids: CASSPMLGQDEQYF. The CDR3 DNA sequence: TGTGCCAGCAGCCCAATGCTAGGACAGGACGAGCAGTACTTC. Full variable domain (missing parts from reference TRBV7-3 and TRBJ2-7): GAGVSQTPSNKVTEKGKYVELRCDPISGHTALYWYRQSLGQGPEFLIYFQGTGAADDSGLPNDRFFAVRPEGSVSTLKIQRTERGDSAVYLCASSPMLGQDEQYFGPGTRLTVT.

In DNA form, the CDR3 reads TGCAGCGCCACGGACGGGACAGGGCCTTCGGGGCCCCAGCATTTT. Translation: CSATDGTGPSGPQHF. V and J are TRBV29-1 and TRBJ1-5, with 9 bases identical to TRBD1. Germline V gene lookup returns CDR1 SQVTM and CDR2 ANQGSEA. The CDR3 consists of 15 residues. The ends lost 7 bases at V and 9 bases at J; junction bases unmatched: 16. Complete variable domain (other parts from reference TRBV29-1 and TRBJ1-5): SAVISQKPSRDICQRGTSLTIQCQVDSQVTMMFWYRQQPGQSLTLIATANQGSEATYESGFVIDKFPISRPNLTFSTLTVSNMSPEDSSIYLCSATDGTGPSGPQHFGDGTRLSIL.

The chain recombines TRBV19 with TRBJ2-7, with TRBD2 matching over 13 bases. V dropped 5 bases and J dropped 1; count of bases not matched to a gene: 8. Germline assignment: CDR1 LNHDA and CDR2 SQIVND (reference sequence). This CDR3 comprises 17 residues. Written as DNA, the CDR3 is TGTGCCAGTAGTCCCGGGCCGACTAGCGGGGGGTCCTACGAGCAGTACTTC. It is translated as CASSPGPTSGGSYEQYF.

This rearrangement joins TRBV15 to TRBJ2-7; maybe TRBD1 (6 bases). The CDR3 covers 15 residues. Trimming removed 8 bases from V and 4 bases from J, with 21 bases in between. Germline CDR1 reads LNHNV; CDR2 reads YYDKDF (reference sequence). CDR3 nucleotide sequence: TGTGCCACCTCCAGGGGACACAACGTCCTGTACGAGCAGTACTTC. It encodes CATSRGHNVLYEQYF.

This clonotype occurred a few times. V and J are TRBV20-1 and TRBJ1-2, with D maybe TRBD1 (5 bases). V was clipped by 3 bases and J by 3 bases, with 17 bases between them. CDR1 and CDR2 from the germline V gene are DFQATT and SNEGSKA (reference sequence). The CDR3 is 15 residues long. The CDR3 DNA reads TGCAGTGCTAGCTCGGGACCGGGTCGCGACTATGGCTACACCTTC. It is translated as CSASSGPGRDYGYTF.

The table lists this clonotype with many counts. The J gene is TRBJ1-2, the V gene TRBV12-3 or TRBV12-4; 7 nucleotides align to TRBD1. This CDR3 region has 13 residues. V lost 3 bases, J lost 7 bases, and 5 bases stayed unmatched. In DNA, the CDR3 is TGTGCCAGCAGTTTGAACAGGGGTACTGGCTACACCTTC. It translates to CASSLNRGTGYTF.

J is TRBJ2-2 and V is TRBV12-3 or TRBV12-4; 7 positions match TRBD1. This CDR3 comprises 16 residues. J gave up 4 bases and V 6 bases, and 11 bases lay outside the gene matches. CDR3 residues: CASSLTATGVTGELFF. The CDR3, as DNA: TGTGCCAGCAGCCTAACCGCCACAGGGGTCACCGGGGAGCTGTTTTTT.

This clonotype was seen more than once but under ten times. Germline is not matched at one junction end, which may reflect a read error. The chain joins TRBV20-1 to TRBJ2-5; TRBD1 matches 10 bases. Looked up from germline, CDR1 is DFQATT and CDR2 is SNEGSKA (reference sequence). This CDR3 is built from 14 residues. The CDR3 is CSARERQGAETQCF. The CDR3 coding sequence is TGCAGTGCTAGAGAGCGACAGGGGGCCGAGACCCAGTGCTTC.

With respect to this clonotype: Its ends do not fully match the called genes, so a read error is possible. The CDR3, as DNA: TGTGCCGCCAGCAGCTTGGCCGAGAATCAGCCCCAGCATTTT. Translating it yields CAASSLAENQPQHF. The V and J genes are TRBV15 and TRBJ1-5, with D unclear. CDR3 length: 14 residues. Germline V CDR1 and CDR2: LNHNV, YYDKDF (reference sequence).

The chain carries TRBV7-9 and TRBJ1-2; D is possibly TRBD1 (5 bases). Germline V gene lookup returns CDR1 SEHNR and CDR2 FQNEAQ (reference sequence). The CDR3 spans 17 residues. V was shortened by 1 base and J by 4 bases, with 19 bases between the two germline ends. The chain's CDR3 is CASSLGGKGRPGYGYTF. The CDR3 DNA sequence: TGTGCCAGCAGCTTAGGCGGCAAGGGGCGCCCGGGCTATGGCTACACCTTC. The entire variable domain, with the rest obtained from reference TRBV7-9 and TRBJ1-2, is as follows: DTGVSQNPRHKITKRGQNVTFRCDPISEHNRLYWYRQTLGQGPEFLTYFQNEAQLEKSRLLSDRFSAERPKGSFSTLEIQRTEQGDSAMYLCASSLGGKGRPGYGYTFGSGTRLTVV.

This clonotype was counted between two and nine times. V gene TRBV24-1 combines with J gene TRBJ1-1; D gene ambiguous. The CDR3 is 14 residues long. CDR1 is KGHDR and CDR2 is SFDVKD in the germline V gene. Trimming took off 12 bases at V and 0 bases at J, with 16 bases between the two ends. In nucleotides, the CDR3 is TGTGCCCCAACACGTGGACGGATGAACACTGAAGCTTTCTTT. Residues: CAPTRGRMNTEAFF.

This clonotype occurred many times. The DNA of the CDR3 is TGTGCCAGTAGTATAAGGGCGTTCCAAGAGACCCAGTACTTC. It encodes CASSIRAFQETQYF. The chain has TRBV19 and TRBJ2-5; D is unclear. CDR1 is LNHDA and CDR2 is SQIVND in the germline V gene (reference sequence). The CDR3 totals 14 residues. V dropped 2 bases and J dropped 1 base, with 8 bases sitting between them. Filled out from reference TRBV19 and TRBJ2-5, the complete variable domain reads DGGITQSPKYLFRKEGQNVTLSCEQNLNHDAMYWYRQDPGQGLRLIYYSQIVNDFQKGDIAEGYSVSREKKESFPLTVTSAQKNPTAFYLCASSIRAFQETQYFGPGTRLLVL.

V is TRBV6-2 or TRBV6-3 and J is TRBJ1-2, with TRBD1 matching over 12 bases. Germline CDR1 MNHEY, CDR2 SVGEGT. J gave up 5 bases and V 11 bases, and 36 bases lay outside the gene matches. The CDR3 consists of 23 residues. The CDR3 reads CALSKESFSVNRPGTGGEYGYTF. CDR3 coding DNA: TGTGCCTTGTCCAAAGAAAGCTTCAGTGTCAATCGCCCCGGGACAGGGGGCGAATATGGCTACACCTTC.

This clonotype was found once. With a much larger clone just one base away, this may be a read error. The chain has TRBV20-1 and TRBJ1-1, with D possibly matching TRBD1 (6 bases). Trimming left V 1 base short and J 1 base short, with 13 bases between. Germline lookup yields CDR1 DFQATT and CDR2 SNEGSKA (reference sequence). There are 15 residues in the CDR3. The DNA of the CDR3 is TGCAGTGCTAGAGGTCTTGGCAGGGGGAACACTGAAGCTTTCTTT. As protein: CSARGLGRGNTEAFF.

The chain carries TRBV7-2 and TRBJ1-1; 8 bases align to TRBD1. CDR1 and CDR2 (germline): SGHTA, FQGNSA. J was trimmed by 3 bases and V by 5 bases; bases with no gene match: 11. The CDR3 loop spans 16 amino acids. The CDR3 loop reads CASSQGLGQGYTEAFF. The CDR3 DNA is TGTGCCAGCAGCCAGGGACTTGGACAGGGCTACACTGAAGCTTTCTTT.

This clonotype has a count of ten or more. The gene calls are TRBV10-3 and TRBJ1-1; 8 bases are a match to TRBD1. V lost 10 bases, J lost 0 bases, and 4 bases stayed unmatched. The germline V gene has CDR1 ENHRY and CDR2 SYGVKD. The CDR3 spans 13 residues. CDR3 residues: CANRQGMNTEAFF. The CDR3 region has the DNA TGTGCCAACCGACAGGGGATGAACACTGAAGCTTTCTTT.

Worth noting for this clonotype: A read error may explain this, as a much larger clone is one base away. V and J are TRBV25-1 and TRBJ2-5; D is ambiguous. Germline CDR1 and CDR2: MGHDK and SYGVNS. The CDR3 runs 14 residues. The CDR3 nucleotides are TGTGCCAGCAGGAATCGTGGCAGGCAAGAGACCCGGTACTTC. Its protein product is CASRNRGRQETRYF.